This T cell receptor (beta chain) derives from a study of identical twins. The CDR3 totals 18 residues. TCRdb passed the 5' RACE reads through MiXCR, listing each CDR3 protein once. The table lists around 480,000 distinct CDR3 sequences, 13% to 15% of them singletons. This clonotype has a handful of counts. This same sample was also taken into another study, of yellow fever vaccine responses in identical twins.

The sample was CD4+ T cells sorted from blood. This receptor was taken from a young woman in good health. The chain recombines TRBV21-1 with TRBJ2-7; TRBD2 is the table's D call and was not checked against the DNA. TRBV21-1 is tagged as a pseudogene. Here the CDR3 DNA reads TGTGCCAGCAGCAAGGGGTTTGCTGGCTACGAGGCGGGAAGCGAGCAGTACTTC. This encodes CASSKGFAGYEAGSEQYF.